This T cell receptor beta chain was observed in a study of T cells expressing NK-cell markers. As for the study in general: Sorted CD3+CD56+NKG2C+, CD3+CD56+NKG2C- and CD3+CD56-NKG2C+ T cells supplied TCR beta repertoires. Study-wide points: The study found dominant NKG2C+ clonotypes at roughly 1.0-7.5% of CD8+ T cells in about 6 donors. Researchers report these clonotypes also headed the CD3+CD56-NKG2C+ fraction in several donors.

According to its frequency, this clonotype is medium-sized. Its target is not known. The germline V gene encodes CDR1 SQVTM and CDR2 ANQGSEA. The CDR3 loop spans 15 amino acids. The cDNA for TCR beta came from 5'RACE template switching with UMIs. TCRdb re-called the 5' RACE reads and shows each CDR3 protein once, DNA omitted. The sample is made up of 4,500 to 7,000 distinct CDR3 sequences, and the top ten hold about 60% of it. Sequenced material: blood T cells: a sorted CD56 or NKG2C T cell subset, CD4+ or CD8+ T cells, or bulk PBMC T cells (not recorded which). The source is a man younger than 35 in good health. This sequence joins TRBV29-1 and TRBJ2-3; the TCRdb D gene call, TRBD1, has no DNA to confirm it. The CDR3 sequence: CSVGQAVTSTDTQYF.